Following are 28 T cell receptor beta chains from one sample sequenced in a study of blood T cells in healthy people across ages. With a J-beta primer mix and a sample-barcoded 5' primer, a second PCR ran about 6 to 11 cycles. TCRdb independently ran MiXCR on the 5' RACE reads; one entry per CDR3 protein. This sample carries fewer than 1.5 million distinct CDR3 sequences, around 39% of them seen once, and the ten largest clones take around 8%. The specimen sequenced was blood. The receptors come from a woman between 18 and 29 years old in good health.

The chain links TRBV6-5 to TRBJ2-2; the D is unclear. The CDR3 spans 16 residues. From germline, CDR1 is MNHEY and CDR2 SVGAGI. Between the trimmed V and J ends, which lost 2 bases and 4 bases, there was a span of 14 bases. The CDR3 is CASSYRVPTGTGELFF. In DNA form, the CDR3 reads TGTGCCAGCAGTTACAGGGTCCCCACCGGCACCGGGGAGCTGTTTTTT.

This clonotype was seen more than once but under ten times. This chain connects TRBV7-8 to TRBJ2-7, with TRBD2 matching 11 bases. This CDR3 region has 16 residues. The ends lost 4 bases at V and 0 bases at J; junction bases unmatched: 5. Looked up from germline, CDR1 is SGHVS and CDR2 is FQNEAQ. CDR3 in amino acids: CASSSGLAGNSYEQYF. The CDR3 bases are TGTGCCAGCAGCTCAGGACTAGCGGGCAACTCCTACGAGCAGTACTTC.

This clonotype was seen a handful of times. The chain employs TRBV6-6 and TRBJ2-5, with TRBD1 matching 10 bases. V shed 2 bases and J 11 bases; nucleotides not matched to a gene: 11. CDR3 length: 15 residues. Per the germline V gene, CDR1 is MNHNY and CDR2 is SVGAGI (reference sequence). CDR3 region: CASSYTRTGGDEQYF. CDR3 nucleotides: TGTGCCAGCAGTTACACGAGGACAGGGGGTGATGAGCAGTACTTC.

The chain joins TRBV3-1 to TRBJ1-6; D is undetermined. The germline gives CDR1 LGHDT, CDR2 YNNKEL (reference sequence). This CDR3 spans 14 amino acids. DNA for the CDR3: TGTAGCATGCCTGCGCCCGAGGGTGGTTCACCCCTCCACTTT. As protein: CSMPAPEGGSPLHF.

The CDR3 DNA reads as TGTGCCACCGGGGACAACTACAATGAGCAGTTCTTC. Amino acid sequence: CATGDNYNEQFF. V and J are TRBV24-1 and TRBJ2-1; D perhaps matches TRBD1 (6 bases). CDR1 KGHDR and CDR2 SFDVKD come from the germline V gene. V gave up 9 bases and J gave up 3 bases, with 8 bases separating them. This CDR3 has 12 residues.

This clonotype was counted between two and nine times. V gene TRBV12-3 or TRBV12-4 combines with J gene TRBJ1-1; no reliable D call. V was shortened by 0 bases and J by 6 bases, with 8 bases between the two germline ends. This CDR3 is built from 13 residues. In DNA, the CDR3 is TGTGCCAGCAGTTTAGCGTATGGATCTGAAGCTTTCTTT. This encodes CASSLAYGSEAFF.

V gene TRBV6-2 or TRBV6-3 combines with J gene TRBJ2-5, with D possibly TRBD1 on 6 matching bases. The CDR3 sequence is 14 residues long. CDR1 is MNHEY, CDR2 SVGEGT, per germline. Trimming left V 2 bases short and J 3 bases short, with 10 bases between. CDR3 coding DNA: TGTGCCAGCAGTTACAGGGACACTGAAGAGACCCAGTACTTC. The encoded protein is CASSYRDTEETQYF.

The chain joins TRBV20-1 to TRBJ2-3; TRBD2 is a possible D gene (6 bases). The length of the CDR3 is 17 residues. V was cut by 2 bases and J by 4 bases, with 22 bases left in between. Germline CDR1 is DFQATT and CDR2 is SNEGSKA (reference sequence). The CDR3 DNA is TGCAGTGCTAGACCATTGACTAGGGGCGGGTCTGCAGATACGCAGTATTTT. This sequence encodes CSARPLTRGGSADTQYF.

The genes are TRBV27 and TRBJ2-7; D perhaps matches TRBD2 (6 bases). Germline V CDR1 and CDR2: MNHEY, SMNVEV (reference sequence). V was clipped by 2 bases and J by 7 bases, with 24 bases between them. CDR3 length equals 17 residues. CDR3 sequence reads: CASSLGAEGRSYNEQYF. Here the CDR3 DNA reads TGTGCCAGCAGTTTAGGGGCGGAGGGGCGTTCCTACAATGAGCAGTACTTC.

This clonotype was counted a single time. V is TRBV6-5 and J is TRBJ2-7; D not resolved. The V end lost 6 bases, the J end lost 6 bases, and 12 bases lay between the germline ends. Germline-derived CDR1 and CDR2 are MNHEY and SVGAGI. This CDR3 contains 12 residues. CDR3 DNA sequence: TGTGCCAGCAGCACGATCGGCTGCGAGCAGTACTTC. This encodes CASSTIGCEQYF.

The DNA for the CDR3 is TGTGCCAGCAGCTGGACTAGCGCGGAGGAGCAGTACTTC. Amino acid sequence: CASSWTSAEEQYF. This rearrangement joins TRBV7-9 to TRBJ2-5; 9 positions match TRBD2. Germline V gives CDR1 SEHNR, CDR2 FQNEAQ (reference sequence). V was pared by 4 bases and J by 11 bases, with 8 bases of the junction left unmatched. The CDR3 is 13 amino acids.

V is TRBV20-1 and J is TRBJ1-2; D is unresolved. V lost 5 bases to trimming and J lost 6 bases, with 16 bases between them. The CDR3 consists of 13 residues. CDR1 is DFQATT, CDR2 SNEGSKA, per germline (reference sequence). CDR3 sequence: CSAPTRDAHGYTF. CDR3 nucleotides: TGCAGTGCTCCCACGCGGGATGCTCATGGCTACACCTTC.

This clonotype has just a few counts. The chain recombines TRBV29-1 with TRBJ1-2, with D unresolved. Per the germline V gene, CDR1 is SQVTM and CDR2 is ANQGSEA. Trimming removed 6 bases from V and 5 bases from J, with 16 bases in between. The CDR3 length is 13 residues. The CDR3 DNA reads TGCAGCGTACTCCGGGCAGTAGATTATGGCTACACCTTC. Protein: CSVLRAVDYGYTF.

The chain uses TRBV6-1 and TRBJ2-7, with TRBD1 matching over 7 bases. Germline values: CDR1 MNHNS, CDR2 SASEGT. V shed 8 bases, J shed 0 bases, and the junction held 7 bases outside the gene matches. CDR3 length: 14 amino acids. The CDR3 DNA sequence: TGTGCCAGCGCCTTGACAGGGAGCTCCTACGAGCAGTACTTC. Protein sequence: CASALTGSSYEQYF.

The chain carries TRBV27 and TRBJ2-3, with 11 bases that match TRBD1. The CDR3 extends over 16 amino acids. CDR1 and CDR2 from the germline V gene are MNHEY and SMNVEV (reference sequence). Trimming at V came to 6 bases and at J to 3 bases, leaving 8 bases not matched to a gene. DNA of the CDR3: TGTGCCAGCAGAGCCGGGACAGGGGGTCGGACAGATACGCAGTATTTT. Protein: CASRAGTGGRTDTQYF.

This clonotype has at least ten counts. The chain links TRBV29-1 to TRBJ2-7, with 14 bases lining up with TRBD2. V dropped 3 bases and J dropped 1; count of bases not matched to a gene: 11. This CDR3 is built from 18 residues. From germline, CDR1 is SQVTM and CDR2 ANQGSEA. The CDR3 DNA reads TGCAGCGTTGACTACGCCGGGACTAGCGGGAGTAGGTCCTACGAGCAGTACTTC. Residues: CSVDYAGTSGSRSYEQYF.

The genes are TRBV5-1 and TRBJ2-5; 10 positions agree with TRBD2. The CDR3 is made up of 13 amino acids. V gave up 4 bases and J gave up 11 bases; unmatched junction bases: 8. The germline V gene encodes CDR1 SGHRS and CDR2 YFSETQ. The DNA for the CDR3 is TGCGCCAGCAGCCCTAGCGGGAGCGGTGAGCAGTACTTC. Encoded protein: CASSPSGSGEQYF.

This chain links TRBV7-3 with TRBJ2-7; the match to TRBD1 covers 9 bases. CDR3 length equals 14 residues. Germline CDR1 reads SGHTA; CDR2 reads FQGTGA. Losses at the gene ends were 2 bases for V and 6 bases for J; bases not matched to a gene: 5. The CDR3 DNA is TGTGCCAGCAGCTTACTGGGACAGGGAACCGAGCAGTACTTC. As protein: CASSLLGQGTEQYF.

This clonotype appeared a few times. The V call is TRBV3-1, the J call TRBJ2-3, with D possibly TRBD2 on 7 matching bases. From germline, CDR1 is LGHDT and CDR2 YNNKEL (reference sequence). The CDR3 consists of 16 residues. Trimming cost V 6 bases and J 2 bases, with 18 bases left between them. CDR3 DNA sequence: TGTGCCAGCAGGCAATGGGGAGGGGGAACCACAGATACGCAGTATTTT. Translating gives CASRQWGGGTTDTQYF.

This clonotype was seen more than once but under ten times. V gene TRBV5-1 combines with J gene TRBJ2-1, with a weak D call TRBD2 (5 bases). Germline assignment: CDR1 SGHRS and CDR2 YFSETQ. The CDR3 spans 13 residues. The ends were cut back, 4 bases at V and 6 bases at J, with 11 bases in the middle. This chain's CDR3 is CASSHRRGNEQFF. CDR3 bases: TGCGCCAGCAGCCATCGTCGGGGCAATGAGCAGTTCTTC.

V is TRBV3-1 and J is TRBJ2-1; D is possibly TRBD1 (5 bases). Trimming took 0 bases from V and 12 from J, leaving 18 bases between them. Germline assignment: CDR1 LGHDT and CDR2 YNNKEL (reference sequence). This CDR3 is 15 amino acids long. The CDR3 loop reads CASSQDRVRGSGQFF. The CDR3 DNA is TGTGCCAGCAGCCAAGATAGGGTTAGGGGCAGTGGGCAGTTCTTC.

The J gene is TRBJ2-1, the V gene TRBV4-1; 7 bases fit TRBD2. The V gene end was trimmed by 2 bases and the J gene end by 4 bases; junction bases not matched to a gene: 8. The CDR3 extends over 16 amino acids. The germline gives CDR1 MGHRA, CDR2 YSYEKL. This chain's CDR3 is CASSQPTSRTYNEQFF. The CDR3 DNA reads as TGCGCCAGCAGCCAACCGACTAGCCGGACGTACAATGAGCAGTTCTTC.

This sequence joins TRBV28 and TRBJ1-6; TRBD1 might be the D (5 bases). Germline-derived CDR1 and CDR2 are MDHEN and SYDVKM. Trimming removed 3 bases at V and 6 bases at J, with 12 bases between. The CDR3 extends over 15 amino acids. CDR3 nucleotides: TGTGCCAGCAGTTTCCCCGGGACTTCTAATTCACCCCTCCACTTT. The encoded protein is CASSFPGTSNSPLHF.

This clonotype has only one observation. The chain combines TRBV5-1 with TRBJ2-1; 11 nucleotides line up with TRBD2. The assigned J gene may be wrong: the sequence end matches TRBJ2-7 better. The germline V gene has CDR1 SGHRS and CDR2 YFSETQ. This CDR3 comprises 15 residues. Written as DNA, the CDR3 is TGCGCCAGCAGCATGGGACTAGCGGACTACAATGAGCAGTACTTC. This encodes CASSMGLADYNEQYF.

This clonotype was seen a handful of times. The rearrangement joins TRBV29-1 to TRBJ2-1; TRBD2 is a possible D gene (5 bases). CDR1 and CDR2 from the germline V gene are SQVTM and ANQGSEA. V lost 6 bases and J lost 7, with 13 bases in between. The CDR3 has 12 residues. CDR3 bases: TGCAGCGTCGCGGGTTGGGGAAATGAGCAGTTCTTC. This translates into CSVAGWGNEQFF.

The rearrangement links TRBV20-1 to TRBJ2-3, with D possibly being TRBD1 (6 bases). CDR3 length: 15 residues. V lost 3 bases and J lost 4, with 17 bases in between. Germline V gene sequence: CDR1 DFQATT, CDR2 SNEGSKA (reference sequence). The CDR3 nucleotides read TGCAGTGCTAGGGGGGCGAGCTCTGGCGCAGATACGCAGTATTTT. Its translation is CSARGASSGADTQYF.

The table lists this clonotype with a count of one. This chain connects TRBV7-2 to TRBJ2-5, with TRBD2 identical over 7 bases. The CDR3 loop spans 14 amino acids. CDR1 is SGHTA, CDR2 FQGNSA, per germline. V was clipped by 3 bases and J by 11 bases; unmatched bases: 12. Here the CDR3 reads CASSLKRDGNEQYF. The CDR3, as DNA: TGTGCCAGCAGCTTGAAGCGGGATGGCAATGAGCAGTACTTC. Looking up the rest from reference TRBV7-2 and TRBJ2-5 gives the full variable domain: GAGVSQSPSNKVTEKGKDVELRCDPISGHTALYWYRQSLGQGLEFLIYFQGNSAPDKSGLPSDRFSAERTGGSVSTLTIQRTQQEDSAVYLCASSLKRDGNEQYFGPGTRLLVL.

The chain carries TRBV29-1 and TRBJ1-4, with 8 nucleotides matching TRBD1. V lost 7 bases to trimming and J lost 8 bases; unmatched junction nucleotides: 15. The germline V gene encodes CDR1 SQVTM and CDR2 ANQGSEA. The CDR3 loop spans 15 amino acids. CDR3 residues: CSARDQTGASEKLFF. The CDR3 DNA sequence: TGCAGCGCCCGGGACCAGACAGGGGCCTCCGAAAAACTGTTTTTT.